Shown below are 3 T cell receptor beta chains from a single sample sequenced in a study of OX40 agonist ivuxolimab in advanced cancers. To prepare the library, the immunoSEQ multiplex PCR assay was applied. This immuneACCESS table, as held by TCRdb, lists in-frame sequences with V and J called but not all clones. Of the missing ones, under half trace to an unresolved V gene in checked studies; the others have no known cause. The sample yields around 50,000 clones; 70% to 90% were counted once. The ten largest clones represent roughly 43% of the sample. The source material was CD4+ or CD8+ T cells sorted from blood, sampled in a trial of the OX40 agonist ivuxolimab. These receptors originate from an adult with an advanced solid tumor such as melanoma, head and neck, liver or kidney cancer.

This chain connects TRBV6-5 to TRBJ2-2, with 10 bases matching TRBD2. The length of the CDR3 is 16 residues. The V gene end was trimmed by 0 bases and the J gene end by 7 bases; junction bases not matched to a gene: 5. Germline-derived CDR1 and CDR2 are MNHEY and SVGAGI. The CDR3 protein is CASSYSSGGQGGELFF. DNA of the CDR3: TGTGCCAGCAGTTACTCTAGCGGGGGGCAGGGCGGGGAGCTGTTTTTT.

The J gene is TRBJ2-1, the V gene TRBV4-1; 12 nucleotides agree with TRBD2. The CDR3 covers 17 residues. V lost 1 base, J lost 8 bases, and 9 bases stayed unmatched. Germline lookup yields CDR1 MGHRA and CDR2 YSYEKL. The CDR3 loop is CASSQVVLAGGPDEQFF. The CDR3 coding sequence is TGCGCCAGCAGCCAAGTGGTTCTAGCGGGGGGGCCTGATGAGCAGTTCTTC.

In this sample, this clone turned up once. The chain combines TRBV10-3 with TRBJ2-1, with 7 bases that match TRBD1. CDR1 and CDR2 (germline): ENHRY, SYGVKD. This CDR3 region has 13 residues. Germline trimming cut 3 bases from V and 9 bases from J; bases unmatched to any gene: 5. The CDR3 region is CAISEYTGVEQFF. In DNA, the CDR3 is TGTGCCATCAGTGAATACACAGGGGTTGAGCAGTTCTTC.